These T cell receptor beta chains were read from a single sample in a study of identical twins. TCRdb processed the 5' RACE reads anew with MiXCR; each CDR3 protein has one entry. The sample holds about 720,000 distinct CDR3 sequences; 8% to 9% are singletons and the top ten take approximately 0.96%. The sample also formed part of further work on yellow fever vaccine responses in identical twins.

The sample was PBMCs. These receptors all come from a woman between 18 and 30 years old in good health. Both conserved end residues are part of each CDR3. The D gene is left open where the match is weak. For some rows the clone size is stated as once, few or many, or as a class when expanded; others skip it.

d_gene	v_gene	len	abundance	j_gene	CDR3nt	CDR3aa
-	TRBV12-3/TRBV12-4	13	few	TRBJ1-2	TGTGCCAGCAGTCTCAGCCCAAGGAATGGCTACACCTTC	CASSLSPRNGYTF
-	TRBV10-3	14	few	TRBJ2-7	TGTGCCATCAGGGGGGGGGCTGGGGCCTACGAGCAGTACTTC	CAIRGGAGAYEQYF
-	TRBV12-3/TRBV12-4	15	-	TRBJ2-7	TGTGCCAGCACCATCCAGGGGAAGGGTAGATACGAGCAGTACTTC	CASTIQGKGRYEQYF
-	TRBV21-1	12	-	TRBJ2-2	TGCCGGGACAGGGTAAATACCGGGGAGCTGTTTTTT	CRDRVNTGELFF
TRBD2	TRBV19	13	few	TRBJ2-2	TGTGCCAGTACCCCGGGGGGTTCTTGGGAGCTGTTTTTT	CASTPGGSWELFF
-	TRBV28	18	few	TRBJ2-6	TGTGCCAGCAGTTTGTTGGCAGGCTCCGGCTCTGGGGCCAACGTCCTGACTTTC	CASSLLAGSGSGANVLTF
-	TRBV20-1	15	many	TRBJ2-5	TGCAGTGCTAGAAGGCAGGGTGGGTCCCAAGAGACCCAGTACTTC	CSARRQGGSQETQYF
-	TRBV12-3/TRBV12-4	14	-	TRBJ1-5	TGTGCCAGCCGATTAGGCATGGACAATCAGCCCCAGCATTTT	CASRLGMDNQPQHF
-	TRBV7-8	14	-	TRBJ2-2	TGTGCCAGCAGCTTACTTTTGGGACTCGGGGAGCTGTTTTTT	CASSLLLGLGELFF
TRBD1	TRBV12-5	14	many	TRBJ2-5	TGTGCTAGTGGTCAACAGGGGTCCGAAGAGACCCAGTACTTC	CASGQQGSEETQYF
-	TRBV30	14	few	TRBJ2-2	TGTGCCTGGAGTGTATCGGGGGCCACCGGGGAGCTGTTTTTT	CAWSVSGATGELFF
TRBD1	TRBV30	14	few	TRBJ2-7	TGTGCCTGGAGTTTAGGACAGGGGGTATACGAGCAGTACTTC	CAWSLGQGVYEQYF
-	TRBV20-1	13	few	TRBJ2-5	TGCAGTGCGGCAGGGGTGGGATGGGAGACCCAGTACTTC	CSAAGVGWETQYF
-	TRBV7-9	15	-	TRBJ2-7	TGTGCCAGCAGCCTACAAGCGGTAGGGGTCGGCGAGCAGTACTTC	CASSLQAVGVGEQYF
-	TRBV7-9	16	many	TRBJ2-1	TGTGCCAGCAGCTTACCCAACAGGTACCGGGACAATGAGCAGTTCTTC	CASSLPNRYRDNEQFF
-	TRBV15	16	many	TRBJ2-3	TGTGCCACCAGCAGAGATCGCGGTGAAGGTGCAGATACGCAGTATTTT	CATSRDRGEGADTQYF
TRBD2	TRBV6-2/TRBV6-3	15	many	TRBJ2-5	TGTGCCAGCAGTTTACTAGCGGAGAACCAAGAGACCCAGTACTTC	CASSLLAENQETQYF